The present TCR beta chain was sequenced within a study of blood T cell repertoires in COVID-19. Study-wide context: Sites across the United States, Italy and Spain contributed samples from acute and convalescent COVID-19. Sample material is recorded as cDNA or gDNA derived from T cells, B-cell-depleted T cells, or PBMCs.

In the authors' workflow: Amplification from reference gene primers served as the basis for estimated nucleated cell counts. TCRdb keeps only in-frame clones here, not all; method: immunoSEQ multiplex PCR. Clone size and the V and J calls come from that table; the DNA yielded D and trimming. The sample contains about 6,400 clones, approximately 80% of which appear only once. The V gene's germline CDR1 is MDHEN and CDR2 SYDVKM. Germline trimming cut 2 bases from V and 5 bases from J; bases unmatched to any gene: 3. The CDR3 is made up of 14 amino acids. The chain joins TRBV28 to TRBJ2-1; 7 nucleotides align to TRBD2. Sequencing was done on a sample of peripheral blood. This TCR was sampled from a human donor with active COVID-19. The donor label of this sample is uncertain. CDR3 sequence (DNA): TGTGCCAGCAGTTTACTGGCGGGGGACAATGAGCAGTTCTTC. It yields the protein CASSLLAGDNEQFF.